This TCR beta chain was profiled in a study of cytomegalovirus exposure and HLA in healthy donors. Sequencing used immunoSEQ multiplex PCR; TCRdb keeps in-frame clones, though not all of them. The sample comprises roughly 270,000 clones, 88% of which are singletons, and roughly 0.93% rests with the top ten. The CDR3 runs to 16 residues. CDR1 and CDR2 (germline): SGHDN, FVKESK. V lost 0 bases to trimming and J lost 5 bases, with 14 bases between them. This clonotype was obtained from a woman aged 18-29 years in good health and CMV-seronegative. This chain uses TRBV14 with TRBJ2-1; TRBD2 is a possible D gene (5 bases). Sequenced sample: PBMCs. The CDR3 here is CASSQEPWFGDNEQFF. The CDR3 bases are TGTGCCAGCAGCCAAGAACCTTGGTTCGGGGACAATGAGCAGTTCTTC.